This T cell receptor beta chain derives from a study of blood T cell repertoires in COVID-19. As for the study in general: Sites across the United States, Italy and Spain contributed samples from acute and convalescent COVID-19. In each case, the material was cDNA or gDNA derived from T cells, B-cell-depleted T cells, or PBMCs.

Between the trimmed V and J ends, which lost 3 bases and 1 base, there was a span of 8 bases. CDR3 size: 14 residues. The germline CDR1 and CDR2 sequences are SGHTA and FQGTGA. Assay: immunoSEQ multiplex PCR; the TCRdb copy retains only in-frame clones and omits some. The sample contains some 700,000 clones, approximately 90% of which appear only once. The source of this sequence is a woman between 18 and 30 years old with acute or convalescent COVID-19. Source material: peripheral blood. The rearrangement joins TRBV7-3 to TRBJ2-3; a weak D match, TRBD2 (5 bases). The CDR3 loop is CASSFDYRTDTQYF. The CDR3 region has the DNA TGTGCCAGCAGCTTTGACTACCGCACAGATACGCAGTATTTT.